These T cell receptor beta chains were read from a single sample in a study of shared clonotypes between healthy human individuals. TCRdb's table, derived via immunoSEQ multiplex PCR, lists solely in-frame clones and lacks some. The table records fewer than 600,000 clones, 60% to 85% of them present only once. The sample was PBMCs. The receptors were gathered from a woman aged 40-49 years in good health. Some clones in this sample may be carry-over from other donors' samples. Each CDR3 is given with its conserved first and last residue. A D gene is named only where the DNA matches it firmly. The size of a clone is reported for some rows only, either as once, few or many, or as a class for expanded clones.

>TRBV28|-|TRBD2|TRBJ2-7|15
CASSPTSGRAGEQYF
TGTGCCAGCAGCCCTACTAGCGGGAGGGCCGGCGAGCAGTACTTC
>TRBV28|-|TRBD1|TRBJ2-7|13
CASSSGQGYEQYF
TGTGCCAGCAGTTCGGGACAGGGGTACGAGCAGTACTTC
>TRBV6-6|-|-|TRBJ2-5|15
CASSLGGKGQETQYF
TGTGCCAGCAGTTTGGGGGGCAAGGGGCAAGAGACCCAGTACTTC
>TRBV27|-|TRBD1|TRBJ2-7|11
CRGQAPYEQYF
TGCCGCGGACAGGCCCCCTACGAGCAGTACTTC
>TRBV30|-|-|TRBJ1-1|14
CAWSLDGEYTEAFF
TGTGCCTGGAGCCTGGACGGGGAATACACTGAAGCTTTCTTT
>TRBV7-3|-|-|TRBJ1-1|15
CASSPQGVRGTEAFF
TGTGCCAGCAGCCCCCAAGGGGTCCGGGGCACTGAAGCTTTCTTT
>TRBV28|-|-|TRBJ1-1|13
CASLGGTNTEAFF
TGTGCCAGCCTCGGGGGAACGAACACTGAAGCTTTCTTT
>TRBV5-1|few|-|TRBJ1-1|11
CASLGQQGVFF
TGCGCCAGCCTCGGACAGCAAGGGGTGTTCTTT
>TRBV27|-|TRBD2|TRBJ2-1|17
CASSLSPGLADYNEQFF
TGTGCCAGCAGTTTATCCCCGGGACTAGCGGATTACAATGAGCAGTTCTTC
>TRBV21-1|-|-|TRBJ2-3|14
CASSTWTTSDTQYF
TGTGCCAGCAGCACCTGGACTACGTCCGATACGCAGTATTTT
>TRBV5-8|-|-|TRBJ2-6|14
CASSLGSGANVLTF
TGTGCCAGCAGCTTGGGCTCTGGGGCCAACGTCCTGACTTTC
>TRBV5-1|-|-|TRBJ2-2|16
CASSLWSGLGTGELFF
TGCGCCAGCAGCTTGTGGTCTGGACTCGGCACCGGGGAGCTGTTTTTT
>TRBV5-1|-|-|TRBJ1-1|14
CASSPRGPATEAFF
TGCGCCAGCAGCCCGCGGGGGCCTGCCACTGAAGCTTTCTTT
>TRBV7-2|-|-|TRBJ2-7|17
CASSLDLGGQGVHEQYF
TGTGCCAGCAGCTTAGATTTGGGGGGACAAGGGGTCCACGAGCAGTACTTC
>TRBV7-2|-|-|TRBJ1-5|15
CASSLIDSPGFIQHF
TGTGCCAGCAGCCTGATCGACAGCCCGGGTTTCATACAGCATTTT
>TRBV28|-|-|TRBJ2-1|13
CASSFPGSNEQFF
TGTGCCAGCAGCTTCCCTGGATCTAATGAGCAGTTCTTC
>TRBV29-1|-|TRBD1|TRBJ2-7|13
CSVVRDRDYEQYF
TGCAGCGTAGTCCGGGACAGGGACTACGAGCAGTACTTC
>TRBV9|-|TRBD1|TRBJ1-3|15
CASSVARQGGNTIYF
TGTGCCAGCAGCGTAGCTAGACAGGGTGGAAACACCATATATTTT
>TRBV7-9|-|-|TRBJ2-7|13
CASSNRDTLEQYF
TGTGCCAGCAGCAACCGGGACACCTTGGAGCAGTACTTC
>TRBV6-5|-|TRBD1|TRBJ1-1|13
CASSPGQGAHAFF
TGTGCCAGCAGTCCGGGACAGGGGGCGCATGCTTTCTTT
>TRBV28|-|-|TRBJ2-7|12
CASSFGLYEQYF
TGTGCCAGCAGTTTTGGGCTCTACGAGCAGTACTTC
>TRBV18|-|-|TRBJ1-2|10
CASSPPGYTF
TGTGCCAGCTCACCTCCCGGCTACACCTTC